A single sample is the source of the 30 T cell receptor beta chains below, sequenced in a study of T-cell reconstitution after alpha-beta-depleted transplantation in children. As it was prepared, the TCRbeta library received unique molecular identifiers. TCRdb itself ran the PCR reads through MiXCR, one entry per CDR3 protein. The table records roughly 500,000 distinct CDR3 sequences, around 16% of them present only once. Sequenced here: PBMCs from the stem cell graft donor, sampled from the stem cell graft. Receptor source: a human donor who donated a stem cell graft to a child with acute lymphoblastic leukemia.

This clonotype was counted many times. The chain joins TRBV7-6 to TRBJ2-2, with D tentatively TRBD1 (5 bases). Trimming removed 5 bases from V and 3 bases from J, with 16 bases in between. Germline CDR1 reads SGHVS; CDR2 reads FNYEAQ. CDR3 length: 16 residues. The CDR3 region is CASSPPGRDYTGELFF. The CDR3 DNA reads TGTGCCAGCAGCCCTCCGGGCAGGGATTACACCGGGGAGCTGTTTTTT.

The V gene is TRBV20-1, the J gene TRBJ2-1, with a possible D match to TRBD2 (5 bases). CDR3 length: 13 residues. The germline gives CDR1 DFQATT, CDR2 SNEGSKA (reference sequence). V was pared by 4 bases and J by 6 bases, with 13 bases between. The CDR3 reads CSAISLLVNEQFF. The DNA for the CDR3 is TGCAGTGCTATATCACTACTAGTCAATGAGCAGTTCTTC.

The table lists this clonotype with a few counts. This chain joins TRBV15 and TRBJ1-5; the D gene is possibly TRBD1 (5 bases). Trimming shortened V by 4 bases and J by 4 bases, and 14 bases separated the two germline ends. Germline lookup yields CDR1 LNHNV and CDR2 YYDKDF (reference sequence). The CDR3 totals 15 residues. The CDR3 sequence: CATSMEGVSNQPQHF. The CDR3 bases are TGTGCCACCAGCATGGAAGGGGTATCGAATCAGCCCCAGCATTTT.

The table lists this clonotype with a few counts. The chain combines TRBV12-3 or TRBV12-4 with TRBJ2-2; D possibly corresponds to TRBD2 (5 bases). Deletions cut 6 bases from V and 4 bases from J, with 27 bases between. The CDR3 spans 19 residues. This CDR3 is CASRPPRERIYWGTGELFF. As DNA, the CDR3 is TGTGCCAGCAGGCCCCCTAGGGAGAGGATCTACTGGGGCACCGGGGAGCTGTTTTTT.

This clonotype occurred a few times. The chain joins TRBV20-1 to TRBJ2-1, with 7 bases fitting TRBD2. J gave up 2 bases and V 5 bases, and 12 bases lay outside the gene matches. Germline assignment: CDR1 DFQATT and CDR2 SNEGSKA (reference sequence). The CDR3 has 16 residues. This CDR3 is CSAGGPAGRAYNEQFF. The DNA for the CDR3 is TGCAGTGCTGGAGGCCCGGCAGGGAGGGCCTACAATGAGCAGTTCTTC.

In this sample, this clonotype turned up many times. J is TRBJ2-1 and V is TRBV12-3 or TRBV12-4, with unresolved D. The CDR3 runs to 15 residues. Trimming removed 6 bases at V and 3 bases at J, with 15 bases between. CDR3 coding DNA: TGTGCCAGCAGATTCTCCCCCCAAAGCTACAATGAGCAGTTCTTC. Protein product: CASRFSPQSYNEQFF.

V and J are TRBV4-1 and TRBJ2-1; TRBD1 matches at 9 bases. Per the germline V gene, CDR1 is MGHRA and CDR2 is YSYEKL. Unmatched junction bases numbered 6, after V lost 3 bases and J lost 9 bases. CDR3 length: 14 amino acids. The CDR3 region is CASSQGTGLGEQFF. CDR3 DNA sequence: TGCGCCAGCAGCCAGGGGACAGGGCTGGGTGAGCAGTTCTTC.

This clonotype has just a few counts. The chain combines TRBV6-6 with TRBJ2-7; 7 bases are shared with TRBD2. The CDR3 sequence is 12 residues long. V lost 7 bases, J lost 3 bases, and 3 bases stayed unmatched. CDR1 is MNHNY and CDR2 is SVGAGI in the germline V gene (reference sequence). The CDR3, as DNA: TGTGCCAGCACCGAGCGGGGCTACGAGCAGTACTTC. It yields the protein CASTERGYEQYF.

The rearrangement uses TRBV9 and TRBJ1-2, with D perhaps TRBD1 (5 bases). The CDR3 has 15 amino acids. Trimming left V 4 bases short and J 8 bases short, with 21 bases between. The V gene's germline CDR1 is SGDLS and CDR2 YYNGEE. As DNA, the CDR3 is TGTGCCAGCAGCACAGAACAGGTGTCGATTGAGGGCTACACCTTC. Its protein is CASSTEQVSIEGYTF.

This clonotype appeared a few times. This chain uses TRBV12-3 or TRBV12-4 with TRBJ2-7, with D unclear. The V and J ends lost 6 bases and 7 bases respectively, with 22 bases between them. The CDR3 contains 15 residues. The CDR3 coding sequence is TGTGCCAGCAGCCTACAGATCCGGCCGTCGCAGGAGCAGTACTTC. This encodes CASSLQIRPSQEQYF.

This clonotype was counted between two and nine times. The chain is built from TRBV7-8 and TRBJ1-2, with 7 bases that match TRBD1. Germline CDR1 and CDR2: SGHVS and FQNEAQ. The CDR3 is 14 residues long. The V segment lost 5 bases and the J segment 3 bases; nucleotides outside the gene matches: 6. The CDR3 DNA reads TGTGCCAGCAGCATAACAGGGGAGCACTATGGCTACACCTTC. Protein product: CASSITGEHYGYTF.

This clonotype showed up just a few times. J is TRBJ1-3 and V is TRBV12-3 or TRBV12-4; D perhaps matches TRBD1 (6 bases). This CDR3 comprises 15 residues. V was pared by 5 bases and J by 3 bases, with 14 bases between. CDR3 nucleotide sequence: TGTGCCAGCAGTGCGACAGGTTTGCGTGGAAACACCATATATTTT. Its protein is CASSATGLRGNTIYF.

The chain couples TRBV25-1 to TRBJ2-7; D is unresolved. There are 13 residues in the CDR3. The V end was cut by 7 bases, the J end by 4 bases, with 14 bases between. Germline assignment: CDR1 MGHDK and CDR2 SYGVNS. The CDR3 region is CASKVNPSYEQYF. The CDR3 DNA reads as TGTGCCAGCAAAGTGAATCCATCTTACGAGCAGTACTTC.

V is TRBV20-1 and J is TRBJ2-1; 13 bases are a match to TRBD2. The CDR3 totals 17 residues. V lost 8 bases to trimming and J lost 8 bases; unmatched junction nucleotides: 18. Per the germline V gene, CDR1 is DFQATT and CDR2 is SNEGSKA (reference sequence). The CDR3, as DNA: TGCAGTTTTCCCCGGACTAGCGGGGGTCGGGGGAATCATGAGCAGTTCTTC. It translates to CSFPRTSGGRGNHEQFF.

This sequence joins TRBV6-5 and TRBJ2-1; perhaps TRBD2 as D (6 bases). There are 15 residues in the CDR3. Deletions cut 0 bases from V and 8 bases from J, with 14 bases between. Germline lookup yields CDR1 MNHEY and CDR2 SVGAGI. CDR3 coding DNA: TGTGCCAGCAGTTACTCGGCGGGGTCCGGCTATGAGCAGTTCTTC. Translated: CASSYSAGSGYEQFF.

The genes are TRBV9 and TRBJ1-1; D is unclear. From germline, CDR1 is SGDLS and CDR2 YYNGEE. The CDR3 consists of 14 residues. V lost 0 bases to trimming and J lost 0 bases, with 6 bases between them. CDR3 in DNA: TGTGCCAGCAGCGTAGATTCCCTGAACACTGAAGCTTTCTTT. Amino acids: CASSVDSLNTEAFF.

This clonotype came up a few times. V and J are TRBV27 and TRBJ1-6; a weak D match, TRBD1 (5 bases). V lost 2 bases to trimming and J lost 9 bases, with 11 bases between them. CDR3 size: 14 residues. The germline gives CDR1 MNHEY, CDR2 SMNVEV (reference sequence). Here the CDR3 reads CASSLEATVSPLHF. The CDR3 DNA reads TGTGCCAGCAGTTTAGAGGCGACAGTTTCACCCCTCCACTTT.

This clonotype occurred a few times. The CDR3 region has the DNA TGTGCCAGCAGTTTACAGGGCTGGACCACAGATACGCAGTATTTT. Amino acids: CASSLQGWTTDTQYF. V gene TRBV27 combines with J gene TRBJ2-3, with D possibly matching TRBD1 (5 bases). The CDR3 extends over 15 amino acids. Trimming left V 2 bases short and J 2 bases short, with 11 bases between. Per germline, CDR1 MNHEY and CDR2 SMNVEV (reference sequence).

The J gene is TRBJ2-2, the V gene TRBV11-2; D could derive from TRBD1 or TRBD2 (6 bases each). V shed 3 bases and J shed 6 bases, with 17 bases lying between them. Germline-derived CDR1 and CDR2 are SGHAT and FQNNGV. This CDR3 comprises 16 residues. CDR3: CASSLGPGAVAGELFF. The CDR3 nucleotides read TGTGCCAGCAGCTTGGGGCCGGGGGCAGTGGCCGGGGAGCTGTTTTTT. Variable domain in full (rest from reference TRBV11-2 and TRBJ2-2): EAGVAQSPRYKIIEKRQSVAFWCNPISGHATLYWYQQILGQGPKLLIQFQNNGVVDDSQLPKDRFSAERLKGVDSTLKIQPAKLEDSAVYLCASSLGPGAVAGELFFGEGSRLTVL.

This clonotype was counted only a few times. The J gene is TRBJ2-3, the V gene TRBV11-2; D is undetermined. The V end lost 4 bases, the J end lost 2 bases, and 10 bases lay between the germline ends. The germline gives CDR1 SGHAT, CDR2 FQNNGV. The CDR3 is 14 amino acids. The CDR3 is CASSYQGITDTQYF. The CDR3, as DNA: TGTGCCAGCAGCTACCAAGGAATCACAGATACGCAGTATTTT. Full variable domain (missing parts from reference TRBV11-2 and TRBJ2-3): EAGVAQSPRYKIIEKRQSVAFWCNPISGHATLYWYQQILGQGPKLLIQFQNNGVVDDSQLPKDRFSAERLKGVDSTLKIQPAKLEDSAVYLCASSYQGITDTQYFGPGTRLTVL.

In this sample, this clonotype turned up a few times. The rearrangement uses TRBV30 and TRBJ1-3; D is unresolved. V lost 4 bases, J lost 0 bases, and 7 bases lay in between. This CDR3 comprises 13 residues. Germline CDR1 GTSNPN, CDR2 SVGIG (reference sequence). In DNA, the CDR3 is TGTGCCTGGAAACAGCCCTCTGGAAACACCATATATTTT. Translation: CAWKQPSGNTIYF.

This clonotype has just a few counts. The chain couples TRBV7-9 to TRBJ1-2, with D unresolved. Germline V gene sequence: CDR1 SEHNR, CDR2 FQNEAQ (reference sequence). V was clipped by 4 bases and J by 4 bases, with 7 bases between them. The CDR3 runs 12 residues. CDR3 sequence: CASSSWPYGYTF. The CDR3 coding sequence is TGTGCCAGCAGCTCCTGGCCCTATGGCTACACCTTC.

This clonotype was counted many times. This chain links TRBV20-1 with TRBJ2-3; 9 bases are shared with TRBD2. There are 15 residues in the CDR3. J gave up 1 base and V 3 bases, and 5 bases lay outside the gene matches. Germline CDR1 reads DFQATT; CDR2 reads SNEGSKA (reference sequence). The CDR3, as DNA: TGCAGTGCTAGGGTTAGCGGGAGACGCACAGATACGCAGTATTTT. This encodes CSARVSGRRTDTQYF.

This clonotype showed up just a few times. This rearrangement joins TRBV5-8 to TRBJ2-1; TRBD1 matches at 9 bases. The germline V gene encodes CDR1 SGHTS and CDR2 YDEGEE. The CDR3 contains 15 residues. Trimming cost V 5 bases and J 9 bases; bases outside gene matches: 12. The CDR3 DNA sequence: TGTGCCAGCAGTTACTGGGGGACAGGGTCCAGTGAGCAGTTCTTC. Translation: CASSYWGTGSSEQFF.

J is TRBJ2-1 and V is TRBV20-1, with 9 bases lining up with TRBD2. Germline V gives CDR1 DFQATT, CDR2 SNEGSKA (reference sequence). V trimming: 3 bases; J trimming: 7 bases; junction bases outside the gene matches: 19. CDR3 length equals 18 residues. The CDR3 DNA follows: TGCAGTGCTAGTAACCTAAAAGCTAGCGGGAAGGCTGAAAATGAGCAGTTCTTC. Translated, it gives CSASNLKASGKAENEQFF.

This clonotype was found a few times. This rearrangement joins TRBV7-2 to TRBJ2-1, with D hard to call. The CDR3 covers 16 residues. Germline assignment: CDR1 SGHTA and CDR2 FQGNSA. V shed 5 bases and J shed 4 bases, with 18 bases lying between them. The CDR3 spells CASSTIIAASYNEQFF. CDR3 coding DNA: TGTGCCAGCAGCACCATAATAGCAGCTTCGTACAATGAGCAGTTCTTC.

The CDR3 sequence: CATSGSVQDEQFF. CDR3 nucleotide sequence: TGTGCCACCAGTGGGTCAGTCCAGGATGAGCAGTTCTTC. This chain links TRBV24-1 with TRBJ2-1, with D unresolved. With 5 bases removed from V and 8 bases from J, the gap between germline ends came to 12 bases. Germline CDR1 KGHDR, CDR2 SFDVKD. This CDR3 has 13 residues.

This chain links TRBV20-1 with TRBJ2-1, with 11 bases that match TRBD2. CDR1 is DFQATT, CDR2 SNEGSKA, per germline (reference sequence). The ends lost 0 bases at V and 0 bases at J; junction bases unmatched: 7. The CDR3 is 18 amino acids. The CDR3 sequence is CSARDRLAGPGSYNEQFF. CDR3 in DNA: TGCAGTGCTAGAGATCGACTAGCGGGACCCGGCTCCTACAATGAGCAGTTCTTC.

The chain uses TRBV3-1 and TRBJ2-7; 7 nucleotides line up with TRBD2. CDR3 size: 16 residues. The germline V gene has CDR1 LGHDT and CDR2 YNNKEL (reference sequence). V dropped 1 base and J dropped 3; count of bases not matched to a gene: 9. CDR3 sequence: CASSQAGGVRSYEQYF. CDR3 DNA sequence: TGTGCCAGCAGCCAAGCGGGAGGCGTCAGGAGCTACGAGCAGTACTTC.

This clonotype was counted only a few times. The chain combines TRBV27 with TRBJ2-7; D is uncertain. The CDR3 consists of 14 residues. Germline V gene lookup returns CDR1 MNHEY and CDR2 SMNVEV (reference sequence). Trimming left V 3 bases short and J 2 bases short, with 11 bases between. The CDR3: CASSFISGTYEQYF. In nucleotides, the CDR3 is TGTGCCAGCAGTTTTATCTCTGGCACCTACGAGCAGTACTTC.